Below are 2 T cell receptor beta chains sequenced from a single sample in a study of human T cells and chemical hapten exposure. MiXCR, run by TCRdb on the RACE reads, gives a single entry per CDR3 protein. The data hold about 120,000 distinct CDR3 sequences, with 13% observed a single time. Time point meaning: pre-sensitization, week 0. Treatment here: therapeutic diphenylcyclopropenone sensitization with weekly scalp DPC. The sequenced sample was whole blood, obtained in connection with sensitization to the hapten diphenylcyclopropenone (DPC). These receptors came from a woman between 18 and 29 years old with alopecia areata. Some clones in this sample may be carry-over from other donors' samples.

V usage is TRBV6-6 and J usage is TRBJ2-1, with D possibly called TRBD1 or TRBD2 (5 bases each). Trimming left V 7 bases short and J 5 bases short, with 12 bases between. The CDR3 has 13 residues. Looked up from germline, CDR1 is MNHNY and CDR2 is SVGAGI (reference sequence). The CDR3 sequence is CASNKGRNNEQFF. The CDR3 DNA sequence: TGTGCCAGCAACAAGGGACGGAACAATGAGCAGTTCTTC.

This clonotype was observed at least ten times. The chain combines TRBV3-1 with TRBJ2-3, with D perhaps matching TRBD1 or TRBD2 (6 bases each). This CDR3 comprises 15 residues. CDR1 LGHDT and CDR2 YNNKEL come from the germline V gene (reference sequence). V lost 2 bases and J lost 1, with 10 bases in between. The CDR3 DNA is TGTGCCAGCAGCCAACTGGGGGGCGGCACAGATACGCAGTATTTT. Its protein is CASSQLGGGTDTQYF.